One and the same sample provided the 18 T cell receptor beta chains below, sequenced in a study of blood T cell repertoires in COVID-19. Sequencing used immunoSEQ multiplex PCR; TCRdb keeps in-frame clones, though not all of them. Among 350,000 or so clones listed, approximately 91% were seen once. The source material was PBMCs or T cells enriched from blood (not recorded which). These receptors originate from a woman in her 30s who had been exposed to COVID-19.

V is TRBV5-1 and J is TRBJ2-7, with D tentatively TRBD2 (6 bases). CDR1 SGHRS and CDR2 YFSETQ come from the germline V gene. V dropped 1 base and J dropped 0 bases, with 14 bases sitting between them. The CDR3 has 16 residues. DNA for the CDR3: TGCGCCAGCAGCTTGTCCTTAGCGGCAGACTCCTACGAGCAGTACTTC. Translated, it gives CASSLSLAADSYEQYF.

The count of this clone is one. This chain joins TRBV12-3 or TRBV12-4 and TRBJ1-5; D unresolved. The CDR3 spans 12 residues. V lost 6 bases, J lost 1 base, and 4 bases lay in between. CDR3 coding DNA: TGTGCCAGCAGAAGCAGCAATCAGCCCCAGCATTTT. Residues: CASRSSNQPQHF.

The genes are TRBV3-1 (or the pseudogene TRBV3-2) and TRBJ1-4; D possibly corresponds to TRBD1 (6 bases). The CDR3 runs 15 residues. The V gene lost 2 bases and the J gene lost 7 bases, with 14 bases spanning the gap. The V gene's germline CDR1 is LGHDT and CDR2 YNNKEL (reference sequence). The CDR3 nucleotides are TGTGCCAGCAGCCAACGAGGACAGACCCTTGAAAAACTGTTTTTT. Protein product: CASSQRGQTLEKLFF.

The rearrangement uses TRBV30 and TRBJ1-4; the D is unclear. The CDR3 is made up of 17 amino acids. V was pared by 1 base and J by 4 bases, with 19 bases between. The germline CDR1 and CDR2 sequences are GTSNPN and SVGIG (reference sequence). CDR3 loop: CAWSDAPHSAGNEKLFF. The CDR3 nucleotides are TGTGCCTGGAGTGACGCCCCGCACAGTGCTGGTAATGAAAAACTGTTTTTT.

This clone came up once. This rearrangement joins TRBV3-1 (or the pseudogene TRBV3-2) to TRBJ1-5; unclear D gene. The CDR3 covers 15 residues. Germline CDR1 is LGHDT and CDR2 is YNNKEL (reference sequence). V lost 2 bases, J lost 1 base, and 9 bases lay in between. The CDR3 sequence: CASSQNFESNQPQHF. The CDR3 nucleotides are TGTGCCAGCAGCCAAAACTTTGAGAGCAATCAGCCCCAGCATTTT.

The chain has TRBV5-1 and TRBJ1-5; a possible D gene is TRBD1 (6 bases). The CDR3 is 16 amino acids. Trimming took 0 bases from V and 7 from J, leaving 17 bases between them. Germline CDR1 reads SGHRS; CDR2 reads YFSETQ. The CDR3 protein is CASSLGTDRRRQPQHF. The CDR3 DNA is TGCGCCAGCAGCTTGGGGACTGACAGGAGGAGACAGCCCCAGCATTTT.

The chain recombines TRBV19 with TRBJ2-5; D may be TRBD2 (5 bases). Trimming removed 5 bases at V and 4 bases at J, with 11 bases between. Germline V gene data show CDR1 as LNHDA and CDR2 as SQIVND (reference sequence). The CDR3 loop spans 13 amino acids. The CDR3 spells CASSRRLVETQYF. The CDR3 DNA sequence: TGTGCCAGTAGTCGGAGGCTAGTAGAGACCCAGTACTTC.

As concerns this clone: The same CDR3 is also encoded by other DNA sequences in this sample. The V and J genes are TRBV27 and TRBJ2-7; the match to TRBD1 covers 9 bases. The CDR3 sequence is 14 residues long. V gave up 3 bases and J gave up 4 bases; unmatched junction bases: 4. CDR1 and CDR2 from the germline V gene are MNHEY and SMNVEV (reference sequence). CDR3 protein: CASSFLDRGYEQYF. Here the CDR3 DNA reads TGTGCCAGCAGTTTCCTGGACAGGGGATACGAGCAGTACTTC.

A few counts support this clone. The chain has TRBV5-8 and TRBJ1-1; no firm D call. CDR1 is SGHTS and CDR2 is YDEGEE in the germline V gene. Trimming cost V 2 bases and J 1 base, with 9 bases left between them. CDR3 length equals 14 residues. CDR3 residues: CASSFATSNTEAFF. Written as DNA, the CDR3 is TGTGCCAGCAGCTTCGCGACATCGAACACTGAAGCTTTCTTT.

The count of this clone is one. The genes are TRBV28 and TRBJ1-2; 7 nucleotides match TRBD1. The CDR3 contains 14 residues. The germline V gene encodes CDR1 MDHEN and CDR2 SYDVKM. Trimming removed 3 bases from V and 4 bases from J; junction bases left unmatched: 5. CDR3 sequence (DNA): TGTGCCAGCAGTTTTCCCCCAGGGGGCTATGGCTACACCTTC. Translating it yields CASSFPPGGYGYTF.

The rearrangement links TRBV28 to TRBJ2-7; D might be TRBD1 (5 bases). The CDR3 spans 14 residues. Deletions cut 5 bases from V and 6 bases from J, with 17 bases between. Germline V lookup: CDR1 MDHEN, CDR2 SYDVKM. The CDR3 bases are TGTGCCAGCAGTCCCAATGGGTGGGGCTCCGAGCAGTACTTC. It specifies CASSPNGWGSEQYF.

The sample holds one count of this clone. The chain has TRBV5-6 and TRBJ2-5, with a possible D match to TRBD2 (6 bases). The length of the CDR3 is 14 residues. The germline gives CDR1 SGHDT, CDR2 YYEEEE. V dropped 4 bases and J dropped 5 bases, with 15 bases sitting between them. The CDR3 loop is CASSPGLFRETQYF. The CDR3 DNA reads TGTGCCAGCAGCCCCGGACTATTTCGGGAGACCCAGTACTTC. Full variable domain (rest looked up from reference TRBV5-6 and TRBJ2-5): DAGVTQSPTHLIKTRGQQVTLRCSPKSGHDTVSWYQQALGQGPQFIFQYYEEEERQRGNFPDRFSGHQFPNYSSELNVNALLLGDSALYLCASSPGLFRETQYFGPGTRLLVL.

The rearrangement links TRBV6-5 to TRBJ1-1, with TRBD1 matching 8 bases. V shed 6 bases, J shed 0 bases, and the junction held 6 bases outside the gene matches. Germline V gives CDR1 MNHEY, CDR2 SVGAGI. The CDR3 runs 15 residues. Written as DNA, the CDR3 is TGTGCCAGCAGAACCAAGACAGGGGTGAACACTGAAGCTTTCTTT. Translating it yields CASRTKTGVNTEAFF.

V is TRBV27 and J is TRBJ2-3, with a weak D call TRBD1 (6 bases). Germline CDR1 and CDR2: MNHEY and SMNVEV (reference sequence). V was shortened by 6 bases and J by 3 bases, with 19 bases between the two germline ends. The length of the CDR3 is 16 residues. CDR3 coding DNA: TGTGCCAGCAGACCCGGGACATCTGTCGTGACAGATACGCAGTATTTT. This sequence encodes CASRPGTSVVTDTQYF.

The CDR3 protein is CASSRSRGAYEQYF. The CDR3 DNA reads as TGTGCCAGCAGTCGGTCGCGGGGGGCCTACGAGCAGTACTTC. The chain recombines TRBV28 with TRBJ2-7, with 8 bases aligning to TRBD2. CDR3 length equals 14 residues. Germline-derived CDR1 and CDR2 are MDHEN and SYDVKM. V trimming: 5 bases; J trimming: 2 bases; junction bases outside the gene matches: 5.

The chain is built from TRBV27 and TRBJ1-4, with unresolved D. V was cut by 0 bases and J by 7 bases, with 6 bases left in between. This CDR3 has 13 amino acids. Germline assignment: CDR1 MNHEY and CDR2 SMNVEV (reference sequence). The DNA of the CDR3 is TGTGCCAGCAGTTTATCTGCGGGTGAAAAACTGTTTTTT. It encodes CASSLSAGEKLFF. The whole variable domain, filled in from reference TRBV27 and TRBJ1-4, reads EAQVTQNPRYLITVTGKKLTVTCSQNMNHEYMSWYRQDPGLGLRQIYYSMNVEVTDKGDVPEGYKVSRKEKRNFPLILESPSPNQTSLYFCASSLSAGEKLFFGSGTQLSVL.

This clone was seen more than once but under ten times. The V and J genes are TRBV5-1 and TRBJ2-5; 8 nucleotides match TRBD1. Unmatched junction bases numbered 5, after V lost 4 bases and J lost 3 bases. CDR1 and CDR2 (germline): SGHRS, YFSETQ. The CDR3 length is 14 residues. The CDR3 sequence: CASSRGQAEETQYF. Here the CDR3 DNA reads TGCGCCAGCAGCCGGGGACAGGCCGAAGAGACCCAGTACTTC.

This chain links TRBV3-1 (or the pseudogene TRBV3-2) with TRBJ1-1, with 7 bases fitting TRBD1. Germline loops: CDR1 LGHDT, CDR2 YNNKEL (reference sequence). This CDR3 comprises 14 residues. The V segment lost 5 bases and the J segment 1 base; nucleotides outside the gene matches: 4. CDR3 sequence: CASSTRDRNTEAFF. In DNA, the CDR3 is TGTGCCAGCAGCACTCGGGACAGGAACACTGAAGCTTTCTTT.